This TCR beta chain derives from a study of regulatory T cells in long-lasting Graves disease. This clonotype was seen at least ten times. Germline CDR1 MNHNS, CDR2 SASEGT. The J segment lost 2 bases and the V segment lost 6 bases, leaving 7 bases of the junction unmatched. This CDR3 has 14 amino acids. Arm-PCR of CDR3 regions and iRepertoire HTBI primers were used to build TCR beta libraries. TCRdb used MiXCR to reprocess the multiplex PCR reads, holding one entry per CDR3 protein. The table has around 460,000 distinct CDR3 sequences, 20% to 25% seen once. Time point meaning: persistent/refractory GD, antithyroid drugs over 5 years with positive TRAb. RNA extracted from PBMCs served as the sequencing template.

This receptor was identified in a female donor with Graves disease. The material was peripheral blood mononuclear cells (PBMCs), obtained when the disease was refractory, from a patient treated with antithyroid drugs. The gene calls are TRBV6-1 and TRBJ2-7; 7 bases are a match to TRBD2. The CDR3 loop reads CASSERLAAYEQYF. The CDR3 region has the DNA TGTGCCAGCAGCGAAAGACTAGCCGCCTACGAGCAGTACTTC.